The next 25 T cell receptor beta chains were all read from a single sample in a study of blood T cell repertoires in COVID-19. TCRdb's table, derived via immunoSEQ multiplex PCR, lists solely in-frame clones and lacks some. The repertoire holds roughly 400,000 clones, with 70% to 90% as singletons. The sample taken for sequencing was PBMCs or T cells enriched from blood (not recorded which). These receptors originate from a woman between 35 and 50 years old with acute COVID-19.

The V and J genes are TRBV27 and TRBJ2-2; 14 bases agree with TRBD2. J was trimmed by 0 bases and V by 5 bases; bases with no gene match: 2. Germline V gene sequence: CDR1 MNHEY, CDR2 SMNVEV (reference sequence). CDR3 length: 17 residues. This CDR3 is CASSRLAGGSNTGELFF. The CDR3 DNA follows: TGTGCCAGCAGTAGACTAGCGGGGGGGTCGAACACCGGGGAGCTGTTTTTT.

This chain connects TRBV2 to TRBJ2-3; D is unresolved. Germline V gene sequence: CDR1 SNHLY, CDR2 FYNNEI. The germline V and J ends were trimmed by 2 bases and 5 bases, with 8 bases remaining between them. This CDR3 has 13 amino acids. DNA of the CDR3: TGTGCCAGCAGTGAATTAGGCGGAGATACGCAGTATTTT. Encoded protein: CASSELGGDTQYF.

The V gene is TRBV6-5, the J gene TRBJ2-7; TRBD1 might be the D (6 bases). Germline CDR1 and CDR2: MNHEY and SVGAGI. This CDR3 comprises 15 residues. Trimming took 4 bases from V and 2 from J, leaving 15 bases between them. The CDR3 sequence is CASSLTGHKAYEQYF. The CDR3 region has the DNA TGTGCCAGCAGTTTAACGGGACACAAAGCCTACGAGCAGTACTTC.

The chain has TRBV18 and TRBJ2-5; 7 nucleotides agree with TRBD2. The CDR3 spans 13 residues. The V and J ends lost 3 bases and 9 bases, in that order; junction bases with no gene match: 7. CDR1 and CDR2 from the germline V gene are KGHSH and LQKENI. Written as DNA, the CDR3 is TGTGCCAGCTCACCGTACAGCCGGGGGGCCCAGTACTTC. This codes for CASSPYSRGAQYF.

The chain couples TRBV5-1 to TRBJ2-3; perhaps TRBD2 as D (6 bases). Germline lookup yields CDR1 SGHRS and CDR2 YFSETQ. This CDR3 has 14 amino acids. V shed 4 bases and J shed 6 bases, with 15 bases lying between them. The CDR3 loop is CASSELTGDDTQYF. The CDR3 DNA follows: TGCGCCAGCAGCGAACTCACGGGGGACGATACGCAGTATTTT.

This clone was detected only once. This chain connects TRBV6-5 to TRBJ2-3; 11 bases align to TRBD1. Losses at the gene ends were 6 bases for V and 9 bases for J; bases not matched to a gene: 11. The CDR3 is 15 residues long. The germline gives CDR1 MNHEY, CDR2 SVGAGI. The CDR3 loop is CASRPPGTGGRTQYF. In DNA form, the CDR3 reads TGTGCCAGCAGACCCCCCGGGACAGGGGGGAGGACGCAGTATTTT.

This clone was seen once. The chain uses TRBV27 and TRBJ1-4; the D gene is possibly TRBD1 (6 bases). Deletions cut 6 bases from V and 6 bases from J, with 17 bases between. This CDR3 has 15 amino acids. Germline CDR1 and CDR2: MNHEY and SMNVEV (reference sequence). This chain's CDR3 is CASRALDRLDEKLFF. The CDR3 nucleotides are TGTGCCAGCAGGGCCTTGGACAGACTGGATGAAAAACTGTTTTTT.

The gene calls are TRBV5-4 and TRBJ2-2, with D possibly matching TRBD2 (6 bases). Germline CDR1 and CDR2: SGHNT and YYREEE (reference sequence). This CDR3 is built from 16 residues. Trimming removed 5 bases from V and 3 bases from J, with 17 bases in between. CDR3 nucleotide sequence: TGTGCCAGCAGTAATCAGGGACTCTCGGACACCGGGGAGCTGTTTTTT. It translates to CASSNQGLSDTGELFF.

The chain recombines TRBV4-1 with TRBJ2-7; 9 bases match TRBD2. Losses at the gene ends were 1 base for V and 2 bases for J; bases not matched to a gene: 12. CDR1 is MGHRA and CDR2 is YSYEKL in the germline V gene. This CDR3 comprises 18 residues. CDR3 amino acids: CASSQGVSGLAFPYEQYF. CDR3 coding DNA: TGCGCCAGCAGCCAAGGGGTCTCGGGACTAGCTTTCCCCTACGAGCAGTACTTC.

The chain links TRBV9 to TRBJ1-6; D possibly corresponds to TRBD1 (5 bases). The CDR3 has 13 residues. Trimming removed 3 bases at V and 8 bases at J, with 9 bases between. Germline CDR1 and CDR2: SGDLS and YYNGEE. The CDR3 DNA reads TGTGCCAGCAGCGCCCAAGGGGATTCACCCCTCCACTTT. Translated: CASSAQGDSPLHF.

The V call is TRBV6-5, the J call TRBJ2-7; 8 bases match TRBD1. J was trimmed by 7 bases and V by 5 bases; bases with no gene match: 4. The CDR3 covers 12 residues. The germline V gene has CDR1 MNHEY and CDR2 SVGAGI. CDR3 sequence reads: CASSHRGEEQYF. As DNA, the CDR3 is TGTGCCAGCAGTCACAGGGGGGAAGAGCAGTACTTC.

The CDR3 region is CASSPSGGRNEQFF. The CDR3 bases are TGTGCCAGCTCACCCTCAGGGGGCAGGAATGAGCAGTTCTTC. The V call is TRBV18, the J call TRBJ2-1; 8 bases are shared with TRBD1. Germline loops: CDR1 KGHSH, CDR2 LQKENI. The CDR3 length is 14 residues. The junction had 5 bases not matched to a gene; V was cut back by 3 bases and J by 7 bases.

The V call is TRBV13, the J call TRBJ2-4, with 7 positions matching TRBD1. The CDR3 is 16 amino acids. The germline gives CDR1 PRHDT, CDR2 FYEKMQ (reference sequence). J lost 0 bases, V lost 2 bases, and 4 bases had no gene match. This chain's CDR3 is CASSLRQGTAKNIQYF. The DNA for the CDR3 is TGTGCCAGCAGCTTAAGACAGGGTACAGCCAAAAACATTCAGTACTTC.

The CDR3 DNA is TGTGCCTGGAGTGTTGGGCCGACGACCGGGGAGCTGTTTTTT. Translating gives CAWSVGPTTGELFF. The chain combines TRBV30 with TRBJ2-2; D remains ambiguous. The V end was cut by 0 bases, the J end by 5 bases, with 10 bases between. Germline CDR1 GTSNPN, CDR2 SVGIG (reference sequence). This CDR3 region has 14 residues.

This chain uses TRBV24-1 with TRBJ2-5; 10 positions match TRBD2. Germline V lookup: CDR1 KGHDR, CDR2 SFDVKD. Trimming removed 6 bases from V and 2 bases from J; junction bases left unmatched: 5. The CDR3 covers 15 residues. CDR3: CATSSTSGTQETQYF. In DNA, the CDR3 is TGTGCCACCAGTAGTACTAGCGGGACTCAAGAGACCCAGTACTTC.

This rearrangement joins TRBV2 to TRBJ2-7; no clear D. V lost 7 bases to trimming and J lost 4 bases, with 11 bases between them. This CDR3 has 12 amino acids. Looked up from germline, CDR1 is SNHLY and CDR2 is FYNNEI. CDR3 nucleotide sequence: TGTGCCAGCAAACCTCATCAGTACGAGCAGTACTTC. Translation gives CASKPHQYEQYF.

This rearrangement joins TRBV5-4 to TRBJ2-1; 11 nucleotides line up with TRBD2. This CDR3 spans 15 amino acids. The V gene's germline CDR1 is SGHNT and CDR2 YYREEE (reference sequence). Trimming took 4 bases from V and 9 from J; bases not matched to a gene: 9. CDR3 coding DNA: TGTGCCAGCAGCGAATTAGCGGGGGGGCCGAGTGAGCAGTTCTTC. Protein sequence: CASSELAGGPSEQFF.

This clone is a singleton in its sample. The chain has TRBV6-4 and TRBJ1-6, with D possibly being TRBD1 (5 bases). This CDR3 spans 15 amino acids. Trimming pared 1 base from V and 8 bases from J, leaving 12 bases between. Per germline, CDR1 MRHNA and CDR2 SNTAGT. The CDR3 reads CASSDFAGSDSPLHF. In DNA, the CDR3 is TGTGCCAGCAGTGACTTTGCAGGGTCAGATTCACCCCTCCACTTT.

The V gene is TRBV10-1, the J gene TRBJ1-4; D gene ambiguous. V lost 11 bases, J lost 4 bases, and 11 bases lay in between. This CDR3 comprises 12 residues. Germline V gives CDR1 WNHNN, CDR2 SYGVQD (reference sequence). Here the CDR3 DNA reads TGCGCCGTGCGAGGATTTAATGAAAAACTGTTTTTT. Encoded protein: CAVRGFNEKLFF.

The gene calls are TRBV5-4 and TRBJ2-3; D gene unclear. This CDR3 region has 12 residues. CDR1 is SGHNT and CDR2 is YYREEE in the germline V gene (reference sequence). V lost 5 bases to trimming and J lost 4 bases, with 8 bases between them. CDR3 amino acids: CASSLRADTQYF. CDR3 coding DNA: TGTGCCAGCAGTCTTCGGGCAGATACGCAGTATTTT.

The chain joins TRBV27 to TRBJ2-7; 9 nucleotides agree with TRBD1. Losses at the gene ends were 4 bases for V and 5 bases for J; bases not matched to a gene: 9. The CDR3 loop spans 15 amino acids. Germline V gene lookup returns CDR1 MNHEY and CDR2 SMNVEV (reference sequence). This chain's CDR3 is CASSSGTGRRDEQYF. The CDR3 nucleotides read TGTGCCAGCAGTTCCGGGACAGGGCGGAGGGACGAGCAGTACTTC.

The chain couples TRBV5-1 to TRBJ1-2; D unclear. The V gene's germline CDR1 is SGHRS and CDR2 YFSETQ. The CDR3 length is 14 residues. Between the trimmed V and J ends, which lost 0 bases and 6 bases, there was a span of 12 bases. CDR3 sequence reads: CASSLAVVPHGYTF. The CDR3 DNA reads TGCGCCAGCAGCTTGGCCGTAGTTCCTCATGGCTACACCTTC.

As to this clone: Distinct nucleotide sequences in the sample also encode this CDR3. The chain has TRBV10-3 and TRBJ2-7, with 9 positions matching TRBD1. The CDR3 runs to 15 residues. Trimming at V came to 3 bases and at J to 2 bases, leaving 5 bases not matched to a gene. Germline assignment: CDR1 ENHRY and CDR2 SYGVKD. DNA of the CDR3: TGTGCCATCAGTGAACCGGGACAGGGAACCTACGAGCAGTACTTC. This sequence encodes CAISEPGQGTYEQYF.

The chain uses TRBV7-9 and TRBJ2-7, with 9 bases that match TRBD1. Germline V gives CDR1 SEHNR, CDR2 FQNEAQ (reference sequence). CDR3 length: 15 amino acids. The V gene end was trimmed by 5 bases and the J gene end by 7 bases; junction bases not matched to a gene: 12. In nucleotides, the CDR3 is TGTGCCAGCAGCGCCCCGGGACAGGGAGCGAAAGAGCAGTACTTC. This translates into CASSAPGQGAKEQYF.

The chain couples TRBV27 to TRBJ2-1, with D unresolved. The V end was cut by 3 bases, the J end by 0 bases, with 9 bases between. CDR1 and CDR2 (germline): MNHEY, SMNVEV (reference sequence). The CDR3 covers 15 residues. The CDR3 nucleotides read TGTGCCAGCAGTTTGGTGCCCAGCTCCTACAATGAGCAGTTCTTC. It is translated as CASSLVPSSYNEQFF.